The rows below give T cell receptor beta chains drawn from one sample of a study of CD8 T cells in ankylosing spondylitis. MiXCR, run by TCRdb on the 5' RACE reads, gives a single entry per CDR3 protein. The table records around 120,000 distinct CDR3 sequences, about a tenth of them present only once. The sequenced sample consisted of blood, either unsorted or a sorted T cell fraction (not recorded which). The receptor set was obtained from a male donor with ankylosing spondylitis or in good health (not recorded which). Each CDR3 is given with its conserved first and last residue. A D gene is named only where the DNA matches it firmly. Size is omitted from some rows. Given values are once, few, many or a class for expanded clones.

CDR3 DNA: TGCGCCAGCAGCCCTACTTTCTCCACCCAAGAGACCCAGTACTTC
CDR3 protein: CASSPTFSTQETQYF
clone size: many
V gene: TRBV4-1
CDR3 length: 15
J gene: TRBJ2-5
D gene: .

CDR3 DNA: TGCAGTGCTAGAGATAGTCGTCGGCTAGCGGGGGGCACAGATACGCAGTATTTT
CDR3 protein: CSARDSRRLAGGTDTQYF
clone size: .
V gene: TRBV20-1
CDR3 length: 18
J gene: TRBJ2-3
D gene: TRBD2

CDR3 DNA: TGTGCCAGCACCATGGGGAATAAGGATGAGCAGTTCTTC
CDR3 protein: CASTMGNKDEQFF
clone size: many
V gene: TRBV12-3/TRBV12-4
CDR3 length: 13
J gene: TRBJ2-1
D gene: .

CDR3 DNA: TGTGCCACCAGCAAGACAGGGCTTAATGAAAAACTGTTTTTT
CDR3 protein: CATSKTGLNEKLFF
clone size: .
V gene: TRBV15
CDR3 length: 14
J gene: TRBJ1-4
D gene: TRBD1

CDR3 DNA: TGCGCCAGCAGCCCAACCGACTCTCACCCCCCCACAGATACGCAGTATTTT
CDR3 protein: CASSPTDSHPPTDTQYF
clone size: many
V gene: TRBV5-1
CDR3 length: 17
J gene: TRBJ2-3
D gene: .

CDR3 DNA: TGTGCCTGGAGTGTATTACCCAGTAACTATGGCTACACCTTC
CDR3 protein: CAWSVLPSNYGYTF
clone size: .
V gene: TRBV30
CDR3 length: 14
J gene: TRBJ1-2
D gene: .

CDR3 DNA: TGCAGCGGGGGAGTAGGGGGGTATGAGCAGTTCTTC
CDR3 protein: CSGGVGGYEQFF
clone size: few
V gene: TRBV29-1
CDR3 length: 12
J gene: TRBJ2-1
D gene: .

CDR3 DNA: TGTGCCAGCAGCTCTACCGGGACATTTTACAATGAGCAGTTCTTC
CDR3 protein: CASSSTGTFYNEQFF
clone size: few
V gene: TRBV7-2
CDR3 length: 15
J gene: TRBJ2-1
D gene: .

CDR3 DNA: TGTGCCAGCAGCTTAGTATTATCGGGGTTTGGAAACACCATATATTTT
CDR3 protein: CASSLVLSGFGNTIYF
clone size: .
V gene: TRBV7-2
CDR3 length: 16
J gene: TRBJ1-3
D gene: .

CDR3 DNA: TGCAGTGCTAGGCAACGGGACAGTTACACTGAAGCTTTCTTT
CDR3 protein: CSARQRDSYTEAFF
clone size: medium-sized
V gene: TRBV20-1
CDR3 length: 14
J gene: TRBJ1-1
D gene: TRBD1

CDR3 DNA: TGTGCCAGCAGCACAGGGACAGACACTGAAGCTTTCTTT
CDR3 protein: CASSTGTDTEAFF
clone size: many
V gene: TRBV7-2
CDR3 length: 13
J gene: TRBJ1-1
D gene: TRBD1

CDR3 DNA: TGTGCCAGCAGTATCAGGAGGAACACTGAAGCTTTCTTT
CDR3 protein: CASSIRRNTEAFF
clone size: few
V gene: TRBV27
CDR3 length: 13
J gene: TRBJ1-1
D gene: .

CDR3 DNA: TGTGCCAGCAGCTTGGGGACAGGGGCCTACACTGAAGCTTTCTTT
CDR3 protein: CASSLGTGAYTEAFF
clone size: .
V gene: TRBV7-6
CDR3 length: 15
J gene: TRBJ1-1
D gene: TRBD1

CDR3 DNA: TGTGCCAGCAGCTTAGTCCGGGCTAGCGGTTCCTACGAGCAGTACTTC
CDR3 protein: CASSLVRASGSYEQYF
clone size: once
V gene: TRBV7-2
CDR3 length: 16
J gene: TRBJ2-7
D gene: TRBD2

CDR3 DNA: TGCAGTGCTAACCGGGACAGCAGAACCTACGAGCAGTACTTC
CDR3 protein: CSANRDSRTYEQYF
clone size: many
V gene: TRBV20-1
CDR3 length: 14
J gene: TRBJ2-7
D gene: TRBD1

CDR3 DNA: TGCAGTGCTAGAGTCCCTAGCGGGGTCACAGATACGCAGTATTTT
CDR3 protein: CSARVPSGVTDTQYF
clone size: many
V gene: TRBV20-1
CDR3 length: 15
J gene: TRBJ2-3
D gene: TRBD2